This T cell receptor beta chain was profiled in a study of tumor-infiltrating lymphocytes in primary liver carcinoma. The study's findings and limits: Significantly greater top-250-clone fractions characterized tumors relative to blood (p = 0.039).

Unsorted whole blood yielded the blood RNA, and germline DNA was also extracted. Making TCR beta cDNA involved 400 to 600 ng total RNA and a constant-region primer. ARM-PCR was slightly modified, and three nested multiplex PCR rounds with it gave rise to the TCR beta libraries. It was with TRBV1-TRBV30 forward primers and a C-beta reverse primer that the first two PCR rounds were run, at roughly 10 cycles each. TCRdb independently ran MiXCR on the multiplex PCR reads; one entry per CDR3 protein. The sample records fewer than 250,000 distinct CDR3 sequences, around 60% being singletons. This clonotype was seen a few times. Its antigen is currently unknown. The germline V gene encodes CDR1 SGHDT and CDR2 YYEEEE. This CDR3 spans 12 amino acids. The V and J ends lost 0 bases and 8 bases respectively, with 8 bases between them.

Sequencing was carried out using peripheral blood. The clonotype originates from a woman in her sixties with primary liver carcinoma and hepatitis B virus infection. The V gene is TRBV5-6, the J gene TRBJ1-1; the D is unclear. CDR3 sequence: CASSLAMREAFF. CDR3 nucleotide sequence: TGTGCCAGCAGCTTGGCCATGCGGGAAGCTTTCTTT.